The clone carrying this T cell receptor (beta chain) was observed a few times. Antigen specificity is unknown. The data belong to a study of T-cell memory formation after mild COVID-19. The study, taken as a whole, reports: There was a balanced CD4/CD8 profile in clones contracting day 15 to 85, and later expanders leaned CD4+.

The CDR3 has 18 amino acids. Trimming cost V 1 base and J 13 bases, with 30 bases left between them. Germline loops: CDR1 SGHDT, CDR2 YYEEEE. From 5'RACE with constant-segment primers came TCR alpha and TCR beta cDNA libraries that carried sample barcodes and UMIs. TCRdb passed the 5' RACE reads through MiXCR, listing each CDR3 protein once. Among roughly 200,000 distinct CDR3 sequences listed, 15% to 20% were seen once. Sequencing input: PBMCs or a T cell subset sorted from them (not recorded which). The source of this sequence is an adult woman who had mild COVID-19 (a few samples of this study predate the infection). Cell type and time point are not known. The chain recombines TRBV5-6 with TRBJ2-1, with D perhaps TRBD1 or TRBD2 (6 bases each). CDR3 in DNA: TGTGCCAGCAGCTTGACGGGACGGGGGCTGACTGCAGAGTATGTCCAGTTCTTC. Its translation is CASSLTGRGLTAEYVQFF. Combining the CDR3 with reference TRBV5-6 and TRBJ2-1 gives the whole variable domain DAGVTQSPTHLIKTRGQQVTLRCSPKSGHDTVSWYQQALGQGPQFIFQYYEEEERQRGNFPDRFSGHQFPNYSSELNVNALLLGDSALYLCASSLTGRGLTAEYVQFFGPGTRLTVL.